A selection of T cell receptor beta chains follows, all from one sample in a study of blood T cell repertoires in COVID-19. Here immunoSEQ multiplex PCR was the method, and the copy in TCRdb shows in-frame clones only, minus some. Of about 130,000 clones in the sample, about 89% were seen once. Sequencing input: peripheral blood. These receptors all stem from a man between 60 and 70 years old with COVID-19, enrolled during active disease. The CDR3 runs from the conserved cysteine through the conserved F or W. Each record gives: V gene, clone size, J gene, D gene, CDR3 DNA, CDR3 protein. The D gene is left open where the match is weak. Size tells how often a clone was seen (once, few, many) or the class of an expanded clone, and some rows leave it out.

TRBV28	NA	TRBJ1-1	NA	TGTGCCATAAGGGCGGGGACTGAAGCTTTCTTT	CAIRAGTEAFF
TRBV5-8	NA	TRBJ1-1	NA	TGTGCCAGCAGCTTGGAAGGGGGCACTGAAGCTTTCTTT	CASSLEGGTEAFF
TRBV6-7	NA	TRBJ1-1	NA	TGTGCCAGCGGCCCTCAGGGAACAGACCCAATTGAAGCTTTCTTT	CASGPQGTDPIEAFF
TRBV14	NA	TRBJ1-2	NA	TGTGCCAGCAGCCAAAGGACTTATGGCTACACCTTC	CASSQRTYGYTF
TRBV5-8	NA	TRBJ2-3	TRBD2	TGTGCCAGCAGCTTATACCACGGGAGACTACTAGCGGGGGCCGGAAATACGCAGTATTTT	CASSLYHGRLLAGAGNTQYF
TRBV6-5	NA	TRBJ2-5	NA	TGTGCCAGCAGTTACTCGGGGGCCTTTAGGGAAGAGACCCAGTACTTC	CASSYSGAFREETQYF
TRBV7-9	NA	TRBJ1-4	NA	TGTGCCAGCAGCGCAGGGATGTGGGAAAAACTGTTTTTT	CASSAGMWEKLFF
TRBV5-1	NA	TRBJ1-1	NA	TGCGCCAGCAGCCCGGATGCAGGCAACACTGAAGCTTTCTTT	CASSPDAGNTEAFF
TRBV5-1	NA	TRBJ2-1	NA	TGCGCCAGCCGAGAACCGCAAGACAATGAGCAGTTCTTC	CASREPQDNEQFF
TRBV27	NA	TRBJ1-2	NA	TGTGCCAGCAGTTTTGAGGGTCACTATGGCTACACCTTC	CASSFEGHYGYTF
TRBV6-5	NA	TRBJ1-2	NA	TGTGCCAGCAGTTACTCGACACGGGGGGATGGCTACACCTTC	CASSYSTRGDGYTF
TRBV27	once	TRBJ2-5	NA	TGTGCCAGCAGTTCTCTAGGGCGGGGAGAGACCCAGTACTTC	CASSSLGRGETQYF
TRBV11-1	NA	TRBJ1-1	TRBD1	TGTGCCAGCAGCTTACGGACAGGGCCGAACACTGAAGCTTTCTTT	CASSLRTGPNTEAFF
TRBV9	few	TRBJ1-1	NA	TGTGCCAGCAGCCTCGCCCCGGGAGACACTGAAGCTTTCTTT	CASSLAPGDTEAFF
TRBV30	few	TRBJ1-1	TRBD1	TGTGCCTGGAATCGACAGGGTGAAGCTTTCTTT	CAWNRQGEAFF
TRBV11-2	NA	TRBJ2-7	NA	TGTGCCAGCAGCATTGGGACTCCAGAGCAGTACTTC	CASSIGTPEQYF
TRBV4-3	NA	TRBJ1-6	NA	TGCGCCAGCAGCCAACAAGCAGGGGCTGAGAATAATTCACCCCTCCACTTT	CASSQQAGAENNSPLHF
TRBV30	few	TRBJ2-7	TRBD1	TGTGCCTGCATTGGACAGGGTCTCGAGCAGTACTTC	CACIGQGLEQYF
TRBV19	NA	TRBJ2-5	NA	TGTGCCAGTTCGTCCAACTTAAACGAGGAGACCCAGTACTTC	CASSSNLNEETQYF
TRBV6-5	NA	TRBJ1-1	NA	TGTGCCAGCAGTTACACGGGAAGGAACACTGAAGCTTTCTTT	CASSYTGRNTEAFF
TRBV7-9	NA	TRBJ2-1	TRBD2	TGTGCCAGCAGCTTGGGGGTAGGGCTAGCGGGTGAGCAGTTCTTC	CASSLGVGLAGEQFF
TRBV5-1	NA	TRBJ1-3	TRBD1	TGCGCCAGCAAGACAGGGGGCGGAAACACCATATATTTT	CASKTGGGNTIYF
TRBV5-4	few	TRBJ1-2	TRBD1	TGTGCCAGCAGCTTGGTCGGGACAGGGGCCCAGGGTGGCTACACCTTC	CASSLVGTGAQGGYTF
TRBV12-3/TRBV12-4	NA	TRBJ2-1	TRBD2	TGTGCCAGCAGTTTAGCAAGCGGGGGGGAGCAGTTCTTC	CASSLASGGEQFF
TRBV27	NA	TRBJ1-2	NA	TGTGCCAGCAGTTATCGGGGGAACTATGGCTACACCTTC	CASSYRGNYGYTF
TRBV6-5	once	TRBJ2-3	NA	TGTGCCAGCAGCACACTACGGAGTAGCACAGATACGCAGTATTTT	CASSTLRSSTDTQYF
TRBV5-1	once	TRBJ2-6	TRBD1	TGCGCCAGCAGATTAACAGGGGTTGGGGCCAACGTCCTGACTTTC	CASRLTGVGANVLTF
TRBV14	NA	TRBJ1-2	NA	TGTGCCAGCAGCCCCTTTTCCGGCCCAGGGCATGGCTACACCTTC	CASSPFSGPGHGYTF
TRBV18	NA	TRBJ2-2	NA	TGTGCCAGCTCATATACAGGGTACGACACCGGGGAGCTGTTTTTT	CASSYTGYDTGELFF
TRBV3-1/TRBV3-2	NA	TRBJ1-3	TRBD1	TGTGCCAGCAGCCAAGTCGTCCCGGGACAGGGATCCACTGGAAACACCATATATTTT	CASSQVVPGQGSTGNTIYF
TRBV5-1	NA	TRBJ1-2	TRBD1	TGCGCCAGCAGCTACGGACAGGGCGGGATGGGCTACACCTTC	CASSYGQGGMGYTF
TRBV25-1	NA	TRBJ1-2	NA	TGTGCCAGCAGTGAATTCGGGACAACAAACTATGGCTACACCTTC	CASSEFGTTNYGYTF
TRBV3-1/TRBV3-2	NA	TRBJ2-7	NA	TGTGCCAGCAGCCAAATGGGCCCCGGGGGGCGCAGACCCCCCTACGAGCAGTACTTC	CASSQMGPGGRRPPYEQYF
TRBV30	NA	TRBJ1-2	TRBD1	TGTGCCTGGAAAGGGGGCAAAGGCTACACCTTC	CAWKGGKGYTF
TRBV30	NA	TRBJ1-5	TRBD1	TGTGCCTGGAGTGTAGGGACAGGGAGGAATCAGCCCCAGCATTTT	CAWSVGTGRNQPQHF
TRBV19	NA	TRBJ2-1	NA	TGTGCCAGTAGTATAGATCTGGCAGACAGGAAAAGAAGGAGCTCCTACAATGAGCAGTTCTTC	CASSIDLADRKRRSSYNEQFF
TRBV12-2	NA	TRBJ1-2	NA	TGTGCAAGTCGCTTAGCGTACGTGGTGTGGACTCCCAATGGCTACACCTTC	CASRLAYVVWTPNGYTF